The next 11 T cell receptor beta chains were all read from a single sample in a study of monozygotic twins with inflammatory bowel disease. From its re-call of the 5' RACE reads, TCRdb lists each CDR3 protein once, without DNA. This sample's table reports approximately 400,000 distinct CDR3 sequences. Sequenced sample: blood. Source of these receptors: a human donor with ulcerative colitis or Crohn's disease, or a healthy co-twin of an affected twin (not recorded which).

The chain has TRBV24-1 and TRBJ2-1; TCRdb picks TRBD1, but there is no DNA to check that call. CDR3 length equals 16 residues. Germline V gives CDR1 KGHDR, CDR2 SFDVKD. CDR3 sequence reads: CATSDPGRVGYNEQFF.

The chain has TRBV6-5 and TRBJ2-7; absent DNA, TCRdb's TRBD2 call cannot be checked. CDR3 length: 13 residues. Germline CDR1 and CDR2: MNHEY and SVGAGI. The chain's CDR3 is CASSSLFSSEQYF.

The chain links TRBV7-8 to TRBJ2-7; the TCRdb D gene call, TRBD2, has no DNA to confirm it. The CDR3 totals 15 residues. In germline, CDR1 is SGHVS, CDR2 FQNEAQ. CDR3 sequence reads: CASRRGLGSTYEQYF.

The chain uses TRBV6-1 and TRBJ1-5. Germline lookup yields CDR1 MNHNS and CDR2 SASEGT. This CDR3 region has 12 residues. This CDR3 reads CASGPGNQPQHF.

V gene TRBV20-1 combines with J gene TRBJ2-1; TCRdb's D gene call, TRBD2, goes unchecked for lack of DNA. Germline loops: CDR1 DFQATT, CDR2 SNEGSKA (reference sequence). CDR3 length: 15 residues. The CDR3 loop is CSATFILIAEGEQFF.

This rearrangement joins TRBV20-1 to TRBJ1-6; TCRdb calls TRBD1, which cannot be checked without DNA. Germline V CDR1 and CDR2: DFQATT, SNEGSKA (reference sequence). The CDR3 covers 13 residues. The CDR3 region is CSAPGQRDSPLHF.

The chain is built from TRBV7-8 and TRBJ1-1. The CDR3 length is 15 residues. Germline loops: CDR1 SGHVS, CDR2 FQNEAQ. CDR3: CASSLGMIMNTEAFF. Looking up the rest from reference TRBV7-8 and TRBJ1-1 gives the full variable domain: GAGVSQSPRYKVAKRGQDVALRCDPISGHVSLFWYQQALGQGPEFLTYFQNEAQLDKSGLPSDRFFAERPEGSVSTLKIQRTQQEDSAVYLCASSLGMIMNTEAFFGQGTRLTVV.

The rearrangement links TRBV11-2 to TRBJ1-1. The germline V gene encodes CDR1 SGHAT and CDR2 FQNNGV. The length of the CDR3 is 14 residues. This chain's CDR3 is CASTIQRPYTEAFF.

V is TRBV5-4 and J is TRBJ2-5; the TCRdb D gene call, TRBD2, has no DNA to confirm it. CDR1 and CDR2 (germline): SGHNT, YYREEE (reference sequence). CDR3 length: 15 residues. CDR3 amino acids: CASSPRRRAGETQYF.

This chain connects TRBV27 to TRBJ1-1; TCRdb outputs TRBD1, but without DNA this stays unchecked. Germline CDR1 is MNHEY and CDR2 is SMNVEV (reference sequence). This CDR3 is built from 14 residues. The CDR3 protein is CASLSPGRNTEAFF.

The chain recombines TRBV10-3 with TRBJ1-1. This CDR3 has 14 residues. Looked up from germline, CDR1 is ENHRY and CDR2 is SYGVKD. CDR3 sequence reads: CATSTRTLRTEAFF.